One sample yielded the 27 T cell receptor beta chains listed below, sequenced in a study of blood T cell repertoires in COVID-19. Clones were read by immunoSEQ multiplex PCR, and TCRdb kept only the in-frame ones, dropping some. The sample shows about 250,000 clones, around nine tenths of them seen only once. Sequences were obtained from peripheral blood. Receptor source: a woman in her sixties who had recovered from COVID-19.

V is TRBV7-2 and J is TRBJ2-7; TRBD1 agrees at 7 bases. With V trimmed by 2 bases and J by 3 bases, 10 bases remained unmatched. This CDR3 contains 16 residues. Germline V gene sequence: CDR1 SGHTA, CDR2 FQGNSA. CDR3 in amino acids: CASSLTGAPGSYEQYF. CDR3 DNA sequence: TGTGCCAGCAGCTTAACAGGGGCCCCAGGGAGCTACGAGCAGTACTTC.

The chain couples TRBV9 to TRBJ2-2; D is unclear. Trimming pared 3 bases from V and 6 bases from J, leaving 12 bases between. CDR1 and CDR2 from the germline V gene are SGDLS and YYNGEE. The CDR3 runs to 14 residues. This CDR3 reads CASSANLRAGELFF. The CDR3 nucleotides are TGTGCCAGCAGCGCAAATCTACGGGCCGGGGAGCTGTTTTTT.

The chain couples TRBV12-3 or TRBV12-4 to TRBJ1-5; D remains ambiguous. V was clipped by 6 bases and J by 0 bases, with 6 bases between them. The CDR3 runs to 13 residues. CDR3: CASSQYSNQPQHF. The CDR3 bases are TGTGCCAGCAGCCAGTATAGCAATCAGCCCCAGCATTTT.

The rearrangement links TRBV27 to TRBJ2-7; D possibly corresponds to TRBD2 (5 bases). This CDR3 comprises 12 residues. Germline V gene data show CDR1 as MNHEY and CDR2 as SMNVEV (reference sequence). V lost 2 bases to trimming and J lost 6 bases, with 8 bases between them. The CDR3 reads CASSLHRGEQYF. The CDR3 DNA sequence: TGTGCCAGCAGTTTACACCGGGGCGAGCAGTACTTC.

This chain joins TRBV5-6 and TRBJ1-2; a possible D gene is TRBD1 (6 bases). V lost 3 bases and J 0 bases, leaving 12 bases between the germline ends. Looked up from germline, CDR1 is SGHDT and CDR2 is YYEEEE. This CDR3 has 15 amino acids. The CDR3 DNA reads TGTGCCAGCAGCTCGACAGGTGGTACTAACTATGGCTACACCTTC. Translated, it gives CASSSTGGTNYGYTF.

This sequence joins TRBV24-1 and TRBJ2-5; D is unresolved. V lost 5 bases to trimming and J lost 1 base, with 7 bases between them. Germline V lookup: CDR1 KGHDR, CDR2 SFDVKD. The CDR3 extends over 13 amino acids. The CDR3 DNA is TGTGCCACCAGTGGGGCAGCCCAAGAGACCCAGTACTTC. Translating gives CATSGAAQETQYF.

In this sample, this clone turned up once. The chain carries TRBV4-2 and TRBJ1-2, with D perhaps TRBD1 (6 bases). Trimming left V 0 bases short and J 3 bases short, with 11 bases between. The CDR3 is 15 residues long. The germline V gene encodes CDR1 LGHNA and CDR2 YNFKEQ. The chain's CDR3 is CASSQDSAGDYGYTF. CDR3 in DNA: TGTGCCAGCAGCCAAGATTCCGCAGGGGACTATGGCTACACCTTC.

The chain couples TRBV13 to TRBJ1-5; D remains ambiguous. Trimming left V 2 bases short and J 1 base short, with 6 bases between. Germline CDR1 reads PRHDT; CDR2 reads FYEKMQ (reference sequence). The CDR3 consists of 14 residues. The CDR3 DNA reads as TGTGCCAGCAGCTTACGCCGGAGCAATCAGCCCCAGCATTTT. Translation: CASSLRRSNQPQHF.

This sequence joins TRBV6-5 and TRBJ2-7, with D perhaps matching TRBD1 (5 bases). V lost 0 bases, J lost 0 bases, and 9 bases lay in between. Germline assignment: CDR1 MNHEY and CDR2 SVGAGI. CDR3 size: 15 residues. The chain's CDR3 is CASSYSGRASYEQYF. CDR3 DNA: TGTGCCAGCAGTTACTCGGGCAGGGCCTCCTACGAGCAGTACTTC.

This clone was recorded only once. The chain uses TRBV7-2 and TRBJ1-5, with a weak D call TRBD1 (5 bases). Germline V gene lookup returns CDR1 SGHTA and CDR2 FQGNSA. Trimming stripped 0 bases from V and 7 bases from J, with 13 bases between. The CDR3 is 15 amino acids. Here the CDR3 reads CASSLAHQGTQPQHF. The CDR3 region has the DNA TGTGCCAGCAGCTTAGCGCATCAGGGAACACAGCCCCAGCATTTT. Combining the CDR3 with reference TRBV7-2 and TRBJ1-5 gives the whole variable domain GAGVSQSPSNKVTEKGKDVELRCDPISGHTALYWYRQSLGQGLEFLIYFQGNSAPDKSGLPSDRFSAERTGGSVSTLTIQRTQQEDSAVYLCASSLAHQGTQPQHFGDGTRLSIL.

This chain uses TRBV28 with TRBJ2-7; 7 bases align to TRBD1. The CDR3 extends over 14 amino acids. Trimming cost V 6 bases and J 0 bases; bases outside gene matches: 5. Germline lookup yields CDR1 MDHEN and CDR2 SYDVKM. The CDR3 is CASRAGGSSYEQYF. CDR3 DNA: TGTGCCAGCAGGGCAGGGGGTTCCTCCTACGAGCAGTACTTC. Full variable domain (outside the CDR3, taken from reference TRBV28 and TRBJ2-7): DVKVTQSSRYLVKRTGEKVFLECVQDMDHENMFWYRQDPGLGLRLIYFSYDVKMKEKGDIPEGYSVSREKKERFSLILESASTNQTSMYLCASRAGGSSYEQYFGPGTRLTVT.

CDR3 bases: TGTGCCAGCAGCGATACACCGCCGGAGACCCAGTACTTC. Encoded protein: CASSDTPPETQYF. The chain uses TRBV7-2 and TRBJ2-5, with D hard to call. The ends were cut back, 5 bases at V and 5 bases at J, with 12 bases in the middle. The CDR3 extends over 13 amino acids. Per germline, CDR1 SGHTA and CDR2 FQGNSA.

V is TRBV7-3 and J is TRBJ1-2; 9 nucleotides line up with TRBD1. This CDR3 has 14 residues. V gave up 6 bases and J gave up 8 bases; unmatched junction bases: 10. CDR1 and CDR2 (germline): SGHTA, FQGTGA. The CDR3 bases are TGTGCCAGCAGTCCCGGACAGGGGATGCGGGGCTACACCTTC. It codes for CASSPGQGMRGYTF.

This chain uses TRBV5-4 with TRBJ2-1; possible D gene TRBD2, 5 bases. This CDR3 spans 13 amino acids. Between the trimmed V and J ends, which lost 2 bases and 8 bases, there was a span of 11 bases. The germline V gene has CDR1 SGHNT and CDR2 YYREEE (reference sequence). CDR3 bases: TGTGCCAGCAGCTTTAGGGCGGGCGATGAGCAGTTCTTC. The encoded protein is CASSFRAGDEQFF.

The chain recombines TRBV3-1 (or the pseudogene TRBV3-2) with TRBJ1-3; 9 bases are shared with TRBD1. V lost 5 bases to trimming and J lost 3 bases; unmatched junction nucleotides: 2. The CDR3 spans 14 residues. CDR1 is LGHDT and CDR2 is YNNKEL in the germline V gene (reference sequence). The chain's CDR3 is CASSGTGIGNTIYF. As DNA, the CDR3 is TGTGCCAGCAGCGGGACAGGGATTGGAAACACCATATATTTT.

CDR3: CASSVGTYGYTF. The CDR3 DNA sequence: TGTGCCAGCAGCGTAGGGACTTATGGCTACACCTTC. The rearrangement uses TRBV9 and TRBJ1-2; D is unresolved. The CDR3 spans 12 residues. Germline V gene lookup returns CDR1 SGDLS and CDR2 YYNGEE. V gave up 0 bases and J gave up 5 bases, with 5 bases separating them.

The chain joins TRBV6-5 to TRBJ1-3; no definite D call. V was cut by 8 bases and J by 3 bases, with 17 bases left in between. CDR3 length: 15 amino acids. Germline V CDR1 and CDR2: MNHEY, SVGAGI. In nucleotides, the CDR3 is TGTGCCAGCGGACGCCGGGAAGGCGGTGGAAACACCATATATTTT. Translation gives CASGRREGGGNTIYF.

The gene calls are TRBV6-5 and TRBJ2-7; 8 bases match TRBD1. The CDR3 consists of 14 residues. Germline CDR1 reads MNHEY; CDR2 reads SVGAGI. The V segment lost 3 bases and the J segment 2 bases; nucleotides outside the gene matches: 3. The CDR3 protein is CASSYTGGAYEQYF. Written as DNA, the CDR3 is TGTGCCAGCAGTTATACAGGGGGTGCCTACGAGCAGTACTTC.

CDR3: CASSLTGSGDTGELFF. DNA of the CDR3: TGTGCCAGCTCACTCACAGGGTCTGGTGACACCGGGGAGCTGTTTTTT. This chain uses TRBV18 with TRBJ2-2; D perhaps matches TRBD1 (6 bases). V was pared by 4 bases and J by 3 bases, with 15 bases between. The CDR3 runs to 16 residues. The germline V gene has CDR1 KGHSH and CDR2 LQKENI.

The V call is TRBV24-1, the J call TRBJ1-6; 9 bases fit TRBD1. The ends lost 5 bases at V and 10 bases at J; junction bases unmatched: 5. The CDR3 runs to 14 residues. Per the germline V gene, CDR1 is KGHDR and CDR2 is SFDVKD. CDR3 sequence: CATSAGTGSSPLHF. The CDR3, as DNA: TGTGCCACCAGTGCGGGGACAGGGTCATCACCCCTCCACTTT.

The chain couples TRBV5-1 to TRBJ2-7; tentative D call: TRBD1 (6 bases). The CDR3 runs 16 residues. Germline CDR1 SGHRS, CDR2 YFSETQ. Trimming took 0 bases from V and 3 from J, leaving 16 bases between them. The CDR3 DNA follows: TGCGCCAGCAGCTTGGGCCCAGGGATAGGGGGCTACGAGCAGTACTTC. It is translated as CASSLGPGIGGYEQYF. Complete variable domain (other parts from reference TRBV5-1 and TRBJ2-7): KAGVTQTPRYLIKTRGQQVTLSCSPISGHRSVSWYQQTPGQGLQFLFEYFSETQRNKGNFPGRFSGRQFSNSRSEMNVSTLELGDSALYLCASSLGPGIGGYEQYFGPGTRLTVT.

This clone appeared once. The J gene is TRBJ1-2, the V gene TRBV6-5; possibly TRBD1 for D (5 bases). V gave up 2 bases and J gave up 4 bases, with 8 bases separating them. Looked up from germline, CDR1 is MNHEY and CDR2 is SVGAGI. This CDR3 spans 13 amino acids. Here the CDR3 reads CASSYPGSYGYTF. The CDR3 region has the DNA TGTGCCAGCAGTTACCCAGGGTCCTATGGCTACACCTTC.

The chain couples TRBV7-3 to TRBJ2-2; 9 positions match TRBD1. The CDR3 runs to 17 residues. Per the germline V gene, CDR1 is SGHTA and CDR2 is FQGTGA. V was pared by 5 bases and J by 2 bases, with 9 bases of the junction left unmatched. This CDR3 is CASSALVGQGNTGELFF. Here the CDR3 DNA reads TGTGCCAGCAGCGCCTTAGTGGGACAGGGTAACACCGGGGAGCTGTTTTTT.

The chain combines TRBV19 with TRBJ2-1; possibly TRBD2 for D (5 bases). CDR1 LNHDA and CDR2 SQIVND come from the germline V gene (reference sequence). Trimming left V 9 bases short and J 9 bases short, with 12 bases between. The CDR3 runs to 11 residues. This CDR3 reads CARTVRGEQFF. The CDR3 bases are TGTGCCAGGACTGTCCGGGGTGAGCAGTTCTTC.

The chain uses TRBV3-1 (or the pseudogene TRBV3-2) and TRBJ2-1; 7 bases align to TRBD1. This CDR3 contains 14 residues. V was pared by 4 bases and J by 4 bases, with 4 bases of the junction left unmatched. Germline V gene data show CDR1 as LGHDT and CDR2 as YNNKEL (reference sequence). The CDR3 sequence: CASSLRDRYNEQFF. For the CDR3, the DNA is TGTGCCAGCAGCCTCCGGGACAGATACAATGAGCAGTTCTTC.

Turning to this clone: One end of the junction does not line up with germline, which may come from a read error. The chain carries TRBV6-6 and TRBJ2-3, with 9 nucleotides matching TRBD1. CDR1 MNHNY and CDR2 SVGAGI come from the germline V gene (reference sequence). The CDR3 runs 13 residues. The CDR3 reads CASTGQGTYTQYF. The CDR3 nucleotides are TGTGCCAGCACGGGACAGGGCACATATACGCAGTATTTT.

The DNA of the CDR3 is TGTGCCACCAGCAAATCGAGGGTGGTGGGGAATTCACCCCTCCACTTT. This encodes CATSKSRVVGNSPLHF. This chain connects TRBV15 to TRBJ1-6, with no clear D. The CDR3 has 16 amino acids. Germline CDR1 reads LNHNV; CDR2 reads YYDKDF (reference sequence). V was shortened by 4 bases and J by 7 bases, with 17 bases between the two germline ends. Variable domain in full (rest from reference TRBV15 and TRBJ1-6): DAMVIQNPRYQVTQFGKPVTLSCSQTLNHNVMYWYQQKSSQAPKLLFHYYDKDFNNEADTPDNFQSRRPNTSFCFLDIRSPGLGDTAMYLCATSKSRVVGNSPLHFGNGTRLTVT.